This T cell receptor (beta chain) emerged from a study of OX40 agonist ivuxolimab in advanced cancers. Study-wide context: With ivuxolimab, an agonistic anti-OX40 (CD134) antibody, patients were treated. Three individuals attained partial responses, comprising one hepatocellular carcinoma case and two cutaneous melanoma cases. General study findings and limits: Among T cells, CD8+ cells averaged more expanded clones than CD4+ cells.

No patient had autoimmune disease or received systemic immunosuppression. Germline V lookup: CDR1 MNHNY, CDR2 SVGAGI (reference sequence). Deletions cut 4 bases from V and 7 bases from J, with 11 bases between. This CDR3 is built from 12 residues. On this clone: What it recognizes is unknown.

Data came from immunoSEQ multiplex PCR; TCRdb stores just in-frame clones and leaves some out. The table lists 50,000 to 65,000 clones, more than 80% of them singletons, with roughly 2.3% in the top ten. The clonotype originates from an adult with an advanced solid tumor such as melanoma, head and neck, liver or kidney cancer. Specimen: CD4+ or CD8+ T cells sorted from blood, collected in a trial of the OX40 agonist ivuxolimab. The rearrangement uses TRBV6-6 and TRBJ2-7; D may be TRBD1 (6 bases). The CDR3 spells CASSWTEKEQYF. The CDR3 DNA reads as TGTGCCAGCAGTTGGACAGAGAAGGAGCAGTACTTC.